A selection of T cell receptor beta chains follows, all from one sample in a study of shared clonotypes between healthy human individuals. The assay was immunoSEQ multiplex PCR, and TCRdb's table has in-frame clones only and misses some. The table includes some 2.1 million clones, approximately 95% detected once. Material: naive CD8+ T cells sorted from blood. The origin of the receptors is a man between 18 and 35 years old in good health. Each CDR3 is given with its conserved first and last residue. The D gene is left open where the match is weak. For some rows the clone size is stated as once, few or many, or as a class when expanded; others skip it.

v_gene,abundance,d_gene,j_gene,CDR3aa,CDR3nt
TRBV7-9,-,-,TRBJ1-2,CASSLDTNYGYTF,TGTGCCAGCAGCTTAGACACGAACTATGGCTACACCTTC
TRBV19,once,TRBD2,TRBJ2-1,CASSSRAGGSYNEQFF,TGTGCCAGTAGCTCACGAGCGGGAGGGTCCTACAATGAGCAGTTCTTC
TRBV10-2,-,-,TRBJ2-2,CASRMTGNTGELFF,TGCGCCAGCCGAATGACAGGGAACACCGGGGAGCTGTTTTTT
TRBV28,-,TRBD2,TRBJ2-5,CASSSSGDLETQYF,TGTGCCAGCTCGTCTAGCGGGGATTTGGAGACCCAGTACTTC
TRBV5-1,-,-,TRBJ2-2,CASSFWVPLTGELFF,TGCGCCAGCAGCTTTTGGGTCCCCTTAACCGGGGAGCTGTTTTTT
TRBV27,-,TRBD1,TRBJ1-1,CASALVLGQGPSEAFF,TGTGCCAGCGCCCTCGTTCTAGGACAGGGCCCCTCTGAAGCTTTCTTT
TRBV4-1,-,TRBD2,TRBJ2-4,CASSQAQAGVADIQYF,TGCGCCAGCAGCCAAGCCCAAGCGGGAGTGGCAGACATTCAGTACTTC
TRBV2,-,-,TRBJ2-2,CASTNLVRAFTGELFF,TGTGCCAGCACTAACCTCGTAAGGGCGTTCACCGGGGAGCTGTTTTTT
TRBV7-9,-,-,TRBJ2-7,CASSLDTEAYEQYF,TGTGCCAGCAGCTTGGACACAGAGGCCTACGAGCAGTACTTC
TRBV2,-,-,TRBJ2-5,CASSRFRVRPGETQYF,TGTGCCAGCAGCAGATTTCGGGTTCGTCCAGGGGAGACCCAGTACTTC
TRBV5-4,-,-,TRBJ2-2,CASSLDLSGELFF,TGTGCCAGCAGCTTGGATCTGTCCGGGGAGCTGTTTTTT
TRBV2,-,-,TRBJ2-2,CALERFNTGELFF,TGTGCCTTAGAGAGATTTAACACCGGGGAGCTGTTTTTT
TRBV27,-,-,TRBJ1-2,CASSPFPGQPSYGYTF,TGTGCCAGCAGTCCTTTTCCGGGCCAGCCCAGCTATGGCTACACCTTC
TRBV6-1,-,-,TRBJ2-3,CASSEGDHSTDTQYF,TGTGCCAGCAGTGAAGGGGACCATTCCACAGATACGCAGTATTTT
TRBV6-5,-,-,TRBJ1-6,CASSFREGDSPLHF,TGTGCCAGCAGTTTCCGGGAAGGGGATTCACCCCTCCACTTT
TRBV7-2,-,TRBD1,TRBJ1-5,CASSFGQGTLSNQPQHF,TGTGCCAGCAGCTTCGGACAGGGGACTCTTAGCAATCAGCCCCAGCATTTT
TRBV18,-,-,TRBJ2-1,CASSPRGDARDEQFF,TGTGCCAGCTCACCAAGAGGCGACGCCCGCGATGAGCAGTTCTTC
TRBV2,-,-,TRBJ1-5,CASSGEGIGNQPQHF,TGTGCCAGCAGTGGGGAGGGAATTGGCAATCAGCCCCAGCATTTT
TRBV2,-,-,TRBJ1-3,CASSEGSGNTIYF,TGTGCCAGCAGTGAGGGCTCTGGAAACACCATATATTTT
TRBV9,-,TRBD1,TRBJ2-7,CASSARDSFYEQYF,TGTGCCAGCAGCGCGAGGGACAGCTTCTACGAGCAGTACTTC
TRBV28,-,TRBD1,TRBJ1-2,CASRVSGQGIRGYTF,TGTGCCAGCAGGGTGTCGGGACAGGGCATACGTGGCTACACCTTC
TRBV7-9,-,-,TRBJ1-3,CASRGAPPSGNTIYF,TGTGCCAGCAGGGGGGCTCCCCCCTCTGGAAACACCATATATTTT
TRBV29-1,-,-,TRBJ2-1,CSVEDSPSYNEQFF,TGCAGCGTTGAAGATAGCCCCTCCTACAATGAGCAGTTCTTC
TRBV27,-,TRBD2,TRBJ2-7,CASSLAGGREQYF,TGTGCCAGCAGTTTAGCGGGGGGGCGCGAGCAGTACTTC
TRBV25-1,-,TRBD1,TRBJ1-2,CASSAGTGGGYTF,TGTGCCAGCAGTGCCGGGACAGGGGGCGGCTACACCTTC
TRBV28,-,TRBD1,TRBJ2-4,CASRHWTGGAKNIQYF,TGTGCCAGCAGACATTGGACAGGGGGAGCCAAAAACATTCAGTACTTC
TRBV9,-,-,TRBJ2-7,CASSPLSGTYEQYF,TGTGCCAGCAGCCCCCTCAGCGGAACCTACGAGCAGTACTTC
TRBV6-5,-,TRBD1,TRBJ2-7,CASSYSGTGNYEQYF,TGTGCCAGCAGTTACTCTGGGACAGGGAACTACGAGCAGTACTTC
TRBV10-1,-,TRBD1,TRBJ2-4,CASSGDGQESTQYF,TGCGCCAGCAGTGGGGATGGACAGGAATCCACCCAGTACTTC
TRBV9,-,TRBD1,TRBJ2-7,CASSVEWDRESYEQYF,TGTGCCAGCAGCGTAGAATGGGACAGGGAATCCTACGAGCAGTACTTC
TRBV9,-,TRBD1,TRBJ2-1,CASSATGAEQFF,TGTGCCAGCAGCGCGACAGGGGCCGAGCAGTTCTTC
TRBV7-9,few,-,TRBJ2-6,CASSPRGSGANVLTF,TGTGCCAGCAGCCCCAGGGGTTCTGGGGCCAACGTCCTGACTTTC
TRBV9,-,TRBD1,TRBJ1-1,CASSPSGTGGTEAFF,TGTGCCAGCAGCCCCTCCGGGACAGGTGGCACTGAAGCTTTCTTT